A selection of T cell receptor beta chains follows, all from one sample in a study of shared clonotypes between healthy human individuals. The method was immunoSEQ multiplex PCR; TCRdb's version includes in-frame clones alone and lacks a portion of them. This table holds under 650,000 clones, 90% to 96% found once. The source material was naive CD4+ T cells sorted from blood. These receptors all come from a woman under 40 in good health. The CDR3 runs from the conserved cysteine through the conserved F or W. Fields, in order: J gene, D gene, V gene, CDR3 protein, CDR3 DNA. A D gene is named only where the DNA matches it firmly.

TRBJ2-7,TRBD2,TRBV10-1,CAPLAGYEQYF,TGCGCCCCTTTAGCGGGCTACGAGCAGTACTTC
TRBJ1-5,NA,TRBV9,CASSRTVVNQPQHF,TGTGCCAGCAGCCGGACAGTCGTCAATCAGCCCCAGCATTTT
TRBJ2-5,TRBD1,TRBV19,CASSTIQGSQETQYF,TGTGCCAGTAGTACCATACAGGGGAGCCAAGAGACCCAGTACTTC
TRBJ2-1,NA,TRBV27,CASSFRREPYNEQFF,TGTGCCAGCAGTTTCCGCCGGGAGCCCTACAATGAGCAGTTCTTC
TRBJ1-5,TRBD1,TRBV28,CASSLRDREGWAYQPQHF,TGTGCCAGCAGTCTACGGGACAGGGAAGGGTGGGCCTATCAGCCCCAGCATTTT
TRBJ2-7,NA,TRBV21-1,CASSKIRAYEQYF,TGTGCCAGCAGCAAAATTCGTGCCTACGAGCAGTACTTC
TRBJ2-7,TRBD1,TRBV15,CATSRELGTGGEQYF,TGTGCCACCAGCAGAGAGTTGGGGACAGGGGGCGAGCAGTACTTC
TRBJ2-1,TRBD2,TRBV7-4,CASSPRPSGSYNEQFF,TGTGCCAGCAGCCCTAGGCCGAGCGGGAGCTACAATGAGCAGTTCTTC
TRBJ2-3,TRBD2,TRBV7-6,CASSRTGGTSGWDTQYF,TGTGCCAGCAGCAGAACGGGGGGGACTAGCGGATGGGATACGCAGTATTTT
TRBJ1-3,TRBD1,TRBV14,CASATQGTFSGNTIYF,TGTGCCAGCGCCACACAGGGGACGTTCTCTGGAAACACCATATATTTT
TRBJ2-2,NA,TRBV6-1,CASGNTSPGELFF,TGTGCCAGCGGTAACACTAGCCCCGGGGAGCTGTTTTTT
TRBJ2-7,NA,TRBV2,CASSEGDQGIGYEQYF,TGTGCCAGCAGTGAAGGGGATCAAGGAATTGGTTACGAGCAGTACTTC
TRBJ2-7,NA,TRBV11-3,CASSLFHEQYF,TGTGCCAGCAGCCTCTTCCACGAGCAGTACTTC
TRBJ2-2,TRBD2,TRBV14,CASSQEWLAGVNTGELFF,TGTGCCAGCAGCCAAGAATGGCTAGCGGGAGTGAACACCGGGGAGCTGTTTTTT
TRBJ2-3,NA,TRBV6-1,CASSEVRSTDTQYF,TGTGCCAGCAGTGAAGTGAGAAGCACAGATACGCAGTATTTT
TRBJ1-5,NA,TRBV11-3,CASSLGSGTRINQPQHF,TGTGCCAGCAGCTTAGGCAGCGGAACCAGGATAAATCAGCCCCAGCATTTT
TRBJ2-7,TRBD2,TRBV9,CASGRGLAINEQYF,TGTGCCAGCGGGCGGGGACTAGCTATCAACGAGCAGTACTTC
TRBJ2-7,TRBD2,TRBV27,CASSFGLAGIPYEQYF,TGTGCCAGCAGTTTCGGACTAGCGGGTATCCCCTACGAGCAGTACTTC
TRBJ2-1,TRBD2,TRBV2,CASSRTSGSFGEQFF,TGTGCCAGCAGTCGGACTAGCGGGAGTTTCGGTGAGCAGTTCTTC
TRBJ2-1,TRBD2,TRBV6-5,CASSYSGGEYNEQFF,TGTGCCAGCAGTTACTCGGGAGGGGAATACAATGAGCAGTTCTTC